The clone carrying this T cell receptor beta chain was detected once. This record comes from a study of blood T cell repertoires in COVID-19. Study information: T cells, B-cell-depleted T cells, or PBMCs provided the cDNA or gDNA that served as material.

As handled by the study authors: Estimates of nucleated cell counts were drawn from the amplification of reference gene primers. Profiling relied on immunoSEQ multiplex PCR, and the TCRdb table lists in-frame clones only, not all of them. V and J calls and clone size follow that table, whereas D and trimming were derived from the DNA. The table lists under 300,000 clones, 65% to 90% of them singletons. With 4 bases clipped from V and 7 bases from J, the junction kept 8 bases outside the gene matches. This CDR3 is 14 amino acids long. Germline V gene lookup returns CDR1 SGHVS and CDR2 FQNEAQ. This receptor was identified in a woman aged 40-49 years who had recovered from COVID-19. Sequenced input: peripheral blood. J is TRBJ1-2 and V is TRBV7-8; 8 bases align to TRBD1. Here the CDR3 reads CASSSSRTGFGYTF. In DNA form, the CDR3 reads TGTGCCAGCAGCTCCTCCCGGACAGGGTTTGGCTACACCTTC. Full variable domain (missing parts from reference TRBV7-8 and TRBJ1-2): GAGVSQSPRYKVAKRGQDVALRCDPISGHVSLFWYQQALGQGPEFLTYFQNEAQLDKSGLPSDRFFAERPEGSVSTLKIQRTQQEDSAVYLCASSSSRTGFGYTFGSGTRLTVV.